Below are 13 T cell receptor beta chains sequenced from a single sample in a study of cytomegalovirus exposure and HLA in healthy donors. Primers for the PCR totalled 60 Vbeta and 13 Jbeta. Only in-frame clones appear in the TCRdb table, and some are missing; sequencing was by immunoSEQ multiplex PCR. The sample consists of around 140,000 clones, 75% of them appearing once. Input material: PBMCs. These receptors were taken from a man aged 25 to 40 in good health and CMV-seronegative.

This clone is labeled large. V usage is TRBV11-2 and J usage is TRBJ1-4; no firm D call. CDR1 is SGHAT and CDR2 is FQNNGV in the germline V gene. V lost 5 bases and J lost 8, with 9 bases in between. The CDR3 sequence is 12 residues long. The CDR3 region is CASSLKREKLFF. The DNA for the CDR3 is TGTGCCAGCAGCCTAAAGAGGGAAAAACTGTTTTTT.

The rearrangement uses TRBV30 and TRBJ1-3; no reliable D call. The CDR3 runs to 10 residues. Germline-derived CDR1 and CDR2 are GTSNPN and SVGIG (reference sequence). V was pared by 3 bases and J by 8 bases, with 5 bases between. CDR3 loop: CAWRRDTIYF. The CDR3 DNA is TGTGCCTGGAGAAGAGACACCATATATTTT.

The chain couples TRBV6-5 to TRBJ1-5; 10 bases line up with TRBD1. The CDR3 length is 13 residues. V shed 8 bases and J 6 bases; nucleotides not matched to a gene: 4. Per germline, CDR1 MNHEY and CDR2 SVGAGI. This chain's CDR3 is CASRQGAFQPQHF. CDR3 nucleotides: TGTGCCAGCCGACAGGGGGCCTTTCAGCCCCAGCATTTT.

The count of this clone is one. The V and J genes are TRBV6-6 and TRBJ2-1, with 8 bases lining up with TRBD2. Unmatched junction bases numbered 10, after V lost 8 bases and J lost 4 bases. The CDR3 runs 15 residues. CDR1 MNHNY and CDR2 SVGAGI come from the germline V gene (reference sequence). The CDR3 bases are TGTGCCAGCCTCCCGGGGAGCGGGAGTTACAATGAGCAGTTCTTC. This codes for CASLPGSGSYNEQFF.

The rearrangement links TRBV7-2 to TRBJ2-3; weak D call: TRBD2 (5 bases). This CDR3 is 12 amino acids long. V shed 6 bases and J shed 12 bases, with 16 bases lying between them. Germline CDR1 is SGHTA and CDR2 is FQGNSA. CDR3 sequence reads: CASRAPGLRQYF. The CDR3 region has the DNA TGTGCCAGCAGAGCGCCAGGACTTCGCCAGTATTTT.

The V and J genes are TRBV19 and TRBJ1-3; 9 nucleotides match TRBD1. After removal of 10 bases from V and 4 bases from J, the junction contained 5 bases not matched to a gene. The CDR3 totals 13 residues. CDR1 and CDR2 from the germline V gene are LNHDA and SQIVND (reference sequence). The CDR3 nucleotides read TGTGCCACAGGACAGGGGCCCGGAAACACCATATATTTT. It specifies CATGQGPGNTIYF.

The chain carries TRBV7-8 and TRBJ1-5; tentatively, D is TRBD1 (5 bases). The germline CDR1 and CDR2 sequences are SGHVS and FQNEAQ. V lost 4 bases and J lost 1, with 17 bases in between. The CDR3 runs to 17 residues. The CDR3 coding sequence is TGTGCCAGCAGCTCTGCTTGGAGCAGGGCAAGCAATCAGCCCCAGCATTTT. It encodes CASSSAWSRASNQPQHF.

This sequence joins TRBV28 and TRBJ1-5, with D perhaps matching TRBD1 (6 bases). There are 14 residues in the CDR3. V lost 3 bases, J lost 6 bases, and 12 bases lay in between. The germline V gene encodes CDR1 MDHEN and CDR2 SYDVKM. The CDR3 spells CASSFNRDTQPQHF. CDR3 coding DNA: TGTGCCAGCAGTTTTAACAGGGACACTCAGCCCCAGCATTTT.

This clone appeared once. The chain has TRBV5-1 and TRBJ2-3; 9 bases fit TRBD2. This CDR3 spans 15 amino acids. The germline V gene encodes CDR1 SGHRS and CDR2 YFSETQ. With 6 bases clipped from V and 1 base from J, the junction kept 6 bases outside the gene matches. This CDR3 reads CASTDAGGGTDTQYF. The CDR3, as DNA: TGCGCCAGCACCGATGCGGGGGGGGGCACAGATACGCAGTATTTT.

This clone has more than one count but fewer than ten. V gene TRBV6-4 combines with J gene TRBJ2-1; tentative D call: TRBD2 (5 bases). V was cut by 0 bases and J by 8 bases, with 11 bases left in between. CDR1 is MRHNA and CDR2 is SNTAGT in the germline V gene. CDR3 length: 14 amino acids. The DNA of the CDR3 is TGTGCCAGCAGTGACTCGACGGGGAGTCATGAGCAGTTCTTC. Protein sequence: CASSDSTGSHEQFF.

This chain joins TRBV15 and TRBJ2-7; weak D call: TRBD2 (6 bases). CDR1 and CDR2 (germline): LNHNV, YYDKDF (reference sequence). V lost 5 bases to trimming and J lost 2 bases, with 10 bases between them. The CDR3 is 13 amino acids. CDR3 sequence: CATSRGETYEQYF. In DNA form, the CDR3 reads TGTGCCACCAGCCGCGGGGAGACCTACGAGCAGTACTTC.

The chain links TRBV5-1 to TRBJ2-5; 8 bases are shared with TRBD1. The CDR3 runs 15 residues. Looked up from germline, CDR1 is SGHRS and CDR2 is YFSETQ. Germline trimming cut 3 bases from V and 2 bases from J; bases unmatched to any gene: 6. CDR3 residues: CASSWLTGEQETQYF. Written as DNA, the CDR3 is TGCGCCAGCAGCTGGCTGACAGGGGAGCAAGAGACCCAGTACTTC. Complete variable domain (other parts from reference TRBV5-1 and TRBJ2-5): KAGVTQTPRYLIKTRGQQVTLSCSPISGHRSVSWYQQTPGQGLQFLFEYFSETQRNKGNFPGRFSGRQFSNSRSEMNVSTLELGDSALYLCASSWLTGEQETQYFGPGTRLLVL.

This sequence joins TRBV19 and TRBJ1-2; no definite D call. V lost 6 bases and J 2 bases, leaving 4 bases between the germline ends. The germline V gene has CDR1 LNHDA and CDR2 SQIVND (reference sequence). The CDR3 has 11 amino acids. This CDR3 reads CASSSNYGYTF. CDR3 DNA sequence: TGTGCCAGTAGCTCGAACTATGGCTACACCTTC.